The next 21 T cell receptor beta chains were all read from a single sample in a study of early T cells in non-severe SARS-CoV-2 infection. TCRdb reanalysed the 5' RACE reads using MiXCR and keeps one entry per CDR3 protein. The sample includes approximately 120,000 distinct CDR3 sequences, about 15% seen only once; the top ten take about a fifth. The sequenced sample was whole blood. The receptor source for this set is an adult who was a healthcare worker with PCR-confirmed SARS-CoV-2 infection or an uninfected control (not recorded which).

This clonotype came up a few times. The CDR3 region has the DNA TGTGCCAGCAGCCTACTAGCGTCTGGGGAGCTGTTTTTT. Translating gives CASSLLASGELFF. V gene TRBV7-3 combines with J gene TRBJ2-2; TRBD2 matches 7 bases. CDR3 length: 13 amino acids. The J segment lost 8 bases and the V segment lost 5 bases, leaving 5 bases of the junction unmatched. The germline V gene has CDR1 SGHTA and CDR2 FQGTGA.

This clonotype was counted a few times. The V call is TRBV3-1, the J call TRBJ2-3; 7 positions agree with TRBD2. Looked up from germline, CDR1 is LGHDT and CDR2 is YNNKEL (reference sequence). The CDR3 spans 15 residues. The trim removed 4 bases at V and 0 bases at J, leaving 4 bases unmatched. The CDR3 loop is CASSPGGYSTDTQYF. DNA of the CDR3: TGTGCCAGCAGCCCGGGGGGATATAGCACAGATACGCAGTATTTT.

The chain combines TRBV7-2 with TRBJ2-3; D tentatively fits TRBD1 or TRBD2 (6 bases each). V was cut by 7 bases and J by 9 bases, with 20 bases left in between. Looked up from germline, CDR1 is SGHTA and CDR2 is FQGNSA. The CDR3 length is 14 residues. The CDR3 reads CASTSEGGSETQYF. The CDR3 region has the DNA TGTGCCAGCACCTCCGAAGGGGGGAGTGAGACGCAGTATTTT.

This clonotype has ten or more counts. The chain has TRBV4-1 and TRBJ1-5; the D is unclear. CDR3 size: 16 residues. Germline CDR1 MGHRA, CDR2 YSYEKL. Trimming took 5 bases from V and 5 from J, leaving 19 bases between them. Written as DNA, the CDR3 is TGCGCCAGCAGCAGTTCACTCCCTGCCACGGATCAGCCCCAGCATTTT. It is translated as CASSSSLPATDQPQHF.

The sample holds many counts of this clonotype. The rearrangement links TRBV12-3 or TRBV12-4 to TRBJ1-1; D is ambiguous. V was clipped by 4 bases and J by 0 bases, with 6 bases between them. The CDR3 runs to 13 residues. CDR3 protein: CASSSVMNTEAFF. As DNA, the CDR3 is TGTGCCAGCAGTTCAGTCATGAACACTGAAGCTTTCTTT.

In its sample, this clonotype was seen many times. The chain couples TRBV21-1 to TRBJ2-7; the table gives TRBD1 as D, unverified against the DNA. TRBV21-1 constitutes a pseudogene. The CDR3 extends over 15 amino acids. CDR3 loop: CASIGPDRATGEQYF. DNA of the CDR3: TGTGCCAGCATAGGGCCGGACAGGGCCACGGGCGAGCAGTACTTC.

Only a few counts were recorded for this clonotype. The chain has TRBV25-1 and TRBJ2-5; D call uncertain. CDR1 and CDR2 (germline): MGHDK, SYGVNS. The CDR3 spans 13 residues. Trimming took off 8 bases at V and 5 bases at J, with 15 bases between the two ends. Here the CDR3 DNA reads TGTGCCAGCCGGTACCTCCCTGGGGAGACCCAGTACTTC. Translation gives CASRYLPGETQYF.

This clonotype has a handful of counts. V usage is TRBV27 and J usage is TRBJ1-2, with TRBD1 matching over 9 bases. Germline V gives CDR1 MNHEY, CDR2 SMNVEV (reference sequence). CDR3 length: 14 residues. V shed 5 bases, J shed 8 bases, and the junction held 9 bases outside the gene matches. The CDR3 sequence: CASSTSGTGSGYTF. In DNA form, the CDR3 reads TGTGCCAGCAGTACCTCCGGGACAGGGTCCGGCTACACCTTC.

This clonotype has just a few counts. The rearrangement uses TRBV4-1 and TRBJ1-3; the D is unclear. The CDR3 runs 15 residues. Germline V lookup: CDR1 MGHRA, CDR2 YSYEKL. The V and J ends lost 1 base and 9 bases respectively, with 16 bases between them. Here the CDR3 DNA reads TGCGCCAGCAGCCAAGTGGGAGGATCGAGTGGCACCATATATTTT. Translation: CASSQVGGSSGTIYF.

The sample holds a few counts of this clonotype. The rearrangement joins TRBV7-9 to TRBJ2-2; D is uncertain. The CDR3 sequence is 11 residues long. In germline, CDR1 is SEHNR, CDR2 FQNEAQ (reference sequence). Trimming stripped 8 bases from V and 7 bases from J, with 8 bases between. The CDR3 sequence: CASFSGGELFF. CDR3 coding DNA: TGTGCCAGCTTCTCAGGCGGGGAGCTGTTTTTT.

This clonotype was found a few times. This rearrangement joins TRBV4-1 to TRBJ1-1; 7 bases fit TRBD1. V trimming: 1 base; J trimming: 10 bases; junction bases outside the gene matches: 15. CDR3 length: 16 amino acids. Germline-derived CDR1 and CDR2 are MGHRA and YSYEKL. The CDR3 DNA follows: TGCGCCAGCAGCCAAGTAGATGGGACAGCGCATTTCTCAGCTTTCTTT. Translated: CASSQVDGTAHFSAFF.

This clonotype was seen more than once but under ten times. The chain employs TRBV6-5 and TRBJ2-1, with a tentative D call TRBD1 (5 bases). The V end was cut by 5 bases, the J end by 7 bases, with 21 bases between. Per the germline V gene, CDR1 is MNHEY and CDR2 is SVGAGI. This CDR3 has 16 amino acids. Here the CDR3 DNA reads TGTGCCAGCAGTCCTTGGACACATCAAAGTAAAAATGAGCAGTTCTTC. Translation: CASSPWTHQSKNEQFF.

The J gene is TRBJ2-7, the V gene TRBV7-6; tentative D call: TRBD2 (6 bases). Germline CDR1 is SGHVS and CDR2 is FNYEAQ. CDR3 length: 14 residues. V dropped 1 base and J dropped 3 bases, with 10 bases sitting between them. Here the CDR3 DNA reads TGTGCCAGCAGCTTAGGGGCGGGGCTCTACGAGCAGTACTTC. Protein product: CASSLGAGLYEQYF. Using reference TRBV7-6 and TRBJ2-7 for the parts outside the CDR3, the full variable domain is GAGVSQSPRYKVTKRGQDVALRCDPISGHVSLYWYRQALGQGPEFLTYFNYEAQQDKSGLPNDRFSAERPEGSISTLTIQRTEQRDSAMYRCASSLGAGLYEQYFGPGTRLTVT.

This clonotype was found a few times. The chain employs TRBV20-1 and TRBJ1-5; D unresolved. Trimming pared 0 bases from V and 0 bases from J, leaving 0 bases between. The CDR3 runs to 12 residues. Germline assignment: CDR1 DFQATT and CDR2 SNEGSKA (reference sequence). DNA of the CDR3: TGCAGTGCTAGAGATAGCAATCAGCCCCAGCATTTT. Protein: CSARDSNQPQHF.

The chain recombines TRBV10-1 with TRBJ2-3; D unresolved. Germline V CDR1 and CDR2: WNHNN, SYGVQD (reference sequence). Trimming took off 3 bases at V and 5 bases at J, with 9 bases between the two ends. The CDR3 contains 13 residues. This chain's CDR3 is CASSDASGDTQYF. The CDR3 region has the DNA TGCGCCAGCAGTGATGCCTCGGGAGATACGCAGTATTTT.

This clonotype turned up a few times. The V call is TRBV15, the J call TRBJ2-7, with D maybe TRBD2 (6 bases). CDR1 is LNHNV, CDR2 YYDKDF, per germline (reference sequence). The CDR3 runs 15 residues. The ends were cut back, 0 bases at V and 6 bases at J, with 15 bases in the middle. The DNA of the CDR3 is TGTGCCACCAGCAGAGATCGCGGGACCGGGGGCGAGCAGTACTTC. Translated: CATSRDRGTGGEQYF.

The chain combines TRBV9 with TRBJ2-3, with TRBD2 as a possible D gene (5 bases). The V end was cut by 2 bases, the J end by 5 bases, with 6 bases between. The CDR3 has 12 residues. From germline, CDR1 is SGDLS and CDR2 YYNGEE. The CDR3 protein is CASSVSGDTQYF. The CDR3 nucleotides read TGTGCCAGCAGCGTCAGCGGAGATACGCAGTATTTT.

The genes are TRBV29-1 and TRBJ1-3, with D perhaps TRBD1 (6 bases). Per germline, CDR1 SQVTM and CDR2 ANQGSEA. V was clipped by 3 bases and J by 0 bases, with 6 bases between them. This CDR3 contains 13 residues. The CDR3 is CSVETGSGNTIYF. DNA of the CDR3: TGCAGCGTTGAGACAGGCTCTGGAAACACCATATATTTT.

The table lists this clonotype with many counts. The chain combines TRBV18 with TRBJ2-3; the D is unclear. Germline CDR1 and CDR2: KGHSH and LQKENI. This CDR3 has 13 amino acids. Deletions cut 0 bases from V and 4 bases from J, with 5 bases between. CDR3 sequence (DNA): TGTGCCAGCTCACCACCCCCCGCAGATACGCAGTATTTT. This codes for CASSPPPADTQYF.

This clonotype was detected a few times. The chain combines TRBV6-2 or TRBV6-3 with TRBJ1-5, with TRBD1 identical over 10 bases. The V gene end was trimmed by 2 bases and the J gene end by 2 bases; junction bases not matched to a gene: 9. Germline loops: CDR1 MNHEY, CDR2 SVGEGT. There are 18 residues in the CDR3. The CDR3 DNA reads as TGTGCCAGCAGTTACCCCGGGACAGGGGTGCTGGGCAATCAGCCCCAGCATTTT. This codes for CASSYPGTGVLGNQPQHF.

The chain recombines TRBV29-1 with TRBJ2-3; D is undetermined. There are 15 residues in the CDR3. Between the trimmed V and J ends, which lost 3 bases and 0 bases, there was a span of 13 bases. Germline V gene data show CDR1 as SQVTM and CDR2 as ANQGSEA. The DNA for the CDR3 is TGCAGCGTTGACGGTTTGGCAGGTAGCACAGATACGCAGTATTTT. Translation gives CSVDGLAGSTDTQYF.